Listed here is a single T cell receptor (beta chain). This CDR3 has 14 residues. Germline-derived CDR1 and CDR2 are LNHDA and SQIVND (reference sequence). Trimming stripped 4 bases from V and 3 bases from J, with 10 bases between. This table comes from immunoSEQ multiplex PCR, and its TCRdb copy is limited to in-frame clones, with some not included. The data hold approximately 140,000 clones, with about 90% observed a single time. The sample comes from a study of T cell responses to AZD1222 COVID-19 vaccine. The receptor's source is an adult in good health. The material sequenced was peripheral blood, taken on day 0 of AZD1222 vaccination. The chain is built from TRBV19 and TRBJ1-5; possible D gene TRBD1, 5 bases. Here the CDR3 DNA reads TGTGCCAGTAGTACTCAGGGTTACAATCAGCCCCAGCATTTT. It specifies CASSTQGYNQPQHF.